Below, 12 T cell receptor beta chains from the same sample are listed, as sequenced in a study of glioma-infiltrating T cells after dendritic cell vaccination. Libraries were prepared by immunoSEQ multiplex PCR; TCRdb keeps only in-frame clonotypes and omits some of them. The sample yields approximately 48,000 clones, over 75% seen once. This material consisted of blood, taken before dendritic cell vaccination. These receptors were obtained from a human donor with glioblastoma.

V and J are TRBV18 and TRBJ2-7; 8 bases match TRBD1. Trimming at V came to 3 bases and at J to 2 bases, leaving 3 bases not matched to a gene. Per the germline V gene, CDR1 is KGHSH and CDR2 is LQKENI. This CDR3 comprises 14 residues. The CDR3 here is CASSPRTGPYEQYF. The CDR3 DNA is TGTGCCAGCTCACCTAGGACAGGGCCCTACGAGCAGTACTTC.

The J gene is TRBJ1-2, the V gene TRBV25-1; TRBD1 aligns across 10 bases. CDR3 length: 16 residues. Germline loops: CDR1 MGHDK, CDR2 SYGVNS. The trim removed 0 bases at V and 10 bases at J, leaving 11 bases unmatched. CDR3 DNA: TGTGCCAGCAGTGAATATATTCGTGGGACAGGGGCTGACTACACCTTC. Translation gives CASSEYIRGTGADYTF.

The chain couples TRBV2 to TRBJ1-3; D is ambiguous. Trimming removed 5 bases from V and 4 bases from J, with 3 bases in between. Germline CDR1 and CDR2: SNHLY and FYNNEI. The CDR3 has 11 residues. CDR3 sequence: CASSPGNTIYF. CDR3 DNA: TGTGCCAGCAGTCCAGGAAACACCATATATTTT.

In regard to this clone: The junction departs from the called germline gene at one end, perhaps through a read error. The genes are TRBV7-7 and TRBJ2-5; the D gene is possibly TRBD2 (5 bases). CDR3 length: 16 residues. Germline V gene lookup returns CDR1 SSHAT and CDR2 FNYEAQ (reference sequence). The CDR3 bases are TGTGCTAGCAGCCCAGATGTGTATCGGCGGGCAGAGACCCAGTACTTC. Translation: CASSPDVYRRAETQYF.

This chain joins TRBV10-3 and TRBJ2-5; D possibly corresponds to TRBD2 (6 bases). This CDR3 region has 12 residues. V lost 10 bases and J 5 bases, leaving 14 bases between the germline ends. CDR1 is ENHRY, CDR2 SYGVKD, per germline. In DNA form, the CDR3 reads TGTGCCACCCGGGAGACCGAGGAGACCCAGTACTTC. Encoded protein: CATRETEETQYF.

The V gene is TRBV5-1, the J gene TRBJ1-2; TRBD1 aligns across 10 bases. The CDR3 has 17 residues. Germline V gene sequence: CDR1 SGHRS, CDR2 YFSETQ. J was trimmed by 5 bases and V by 5 bases; bases with no gene match: 15. The CDR3 DNA is TGCGCCAGCAGACGTATGGACAGGGGGTCGGTTCTATATGGCTACACCTTC. Its protein product is CASRRMDRGSVLYGYTF.

The chain uses TRBV13 and TRBJ2-7, with D possibly TRBD1 on 6 matching bases. The length of the CDR3 is 14 residues. In germline, CDR1 is PRHDT, CDR2 FYEKMQ (reference sequence). The V gene lost 5 bases and the J gene lost 3 bases, with 14 bases spanning the gap. The CDR3 here is CASSLMQGHYEQYF. The CDR3 nucleotides are TGTGCCAGCAGCCTAATGCAGGGGCACTACGAGCAGTACTTC. The full variable domain, in which reference TRBV13 and TRBJ2-7 provide the parts outside the CDR3, is AAGVIQSPRHLIKEKRETATLKCYPIPRHDTVYWYQQGPGQDPQFLISFYEKMQSDKGSIPDRFSAQQFSDYHSELNMSSLELGDSALYFCASSLMQGHYEQYFGPGTRLTVT.

The chain joins TRBV15 to TRBJ2-7; 8 bases map to TRBD2. The CDR3 length is 15 residues. The J segment lost 7 bases and the V segment lost 5 bases, leaving 13 bases of the junction unmatched. CDR1 LNHNV and CDR2 YYDKDF come from the germline V gene (reference sequence). As DNA, the CDR3 is TGTGCCACCAGCGCTCGAGACCGGGGGGGAGGGGAGCAGTACTTC. Translated: CATSARDRGGGEQYF.

V and J are TRBV10-1 and TRBJ2-7, with 9 positions matching TRBD2. V shed 3 bases and J 4 bases; nucleotides not matched to a gene: 10. Germline V CDR1 and CDR2: WNHNN, SYGVQD (reference sequence). The CDR3 consists of 16 residues. The CDR3 DNA sequence: TGCGCCAGCAGTGACGGGCTAGCGGGGCCCAAATACGAGCAGTACTTC. The encoded protein is CASSDGLAGPKYEQYF.

This chain connects TRBV6-1 to TRBJ2-7; 7 positions agree with TRBD1. With V trimmed by 6 bases and J by 2 bases, 10 bases remained unmatched. CDR1 MNHNS and CDR2 SASEGT come from the germline V gene. The CDR3 is 15 residues long. For the CDR3, the DNA is TGTGCCAGCAGCCCCGCCGGGACAGCTGCCTACGAGCAGTACTTC. It is translated as CASSPAGTAAYEQYF.

This chain uses TRBV7-6 with TRBJ2-6, with TRBD2 as a possible D gene (5 bases). CDR1 and CDR2 (germline): SGHVS, FNYEAQ. The CDR3 runs to 17 residues. Deletions cut 5 bases from V and 0 bases from J, with 14 bases between. The CDR3 sequence is CASSVKAGGSGANVLTF. In DNA form, the CDR3 reads TGTGCCAGCAGCGTTAAGGCGGGTGGCTCTGGGGCCAACGTCCTGACTTTC.

The chain has TRBV7-2 and TRBJ2-7, with D possibly being TRBD2 (6 bases). Deletions cut 1 base from V and 6 bases from J, with 13 bases between. The CDR3 loop spans 14 amino acids. Germline V lookup: CDR1 SGHTA, CDR2 FQGNSA. CDR3 nucleotide sequence: TGTGCCAGCAGCTTAGGGGCGGGGCCCCTCGAGCAGTACTTC. Translated, it gives CASSLGAGPLEQYF.